This T cell receptor beta chain was sequenced in a study of T cell repertoires in cytomegalovirus infection. Study information: Shared public TCR beta signatures pointed to both CMV infection and a matching HLA type.

The V gene's germline CDR1 is SGHTA and CDR2 FQGNSA. The CDR3 loop spans 16 amino acids. V lost 1 base to trimming and J lost 0 bases, with 12 bases between them. TCRdb re-called the reads through MiXCR, storing one row per CDR3 protein. This repertoire shows about 740,000 distinct CDR3 sequences, 35% to 40% found once; its top ten account for roughly 2.9%. Findings and limits, study-wide: Frequencies of public TCR beta families were cumulated, and this identified carriers of CMV plus the relevant HLA. HLA-C-restricted, CMV-specific TCR beta clonotypes were dominant ex vivo.

This clonotype came up many times. Its antigen is still unknown. The chain uses TRBV7-2 and TRBJ1-1; no clear D gene. The sample was PBMCs. The source of this sequence is a human donor in good health (CMV status not recorded). Some clones in this sample may be carry-over from other donors' samples. This chain's CDR3 is CASSLVGKRMNTEAFF. CDR3 in DNA: TGTGCCAGCAGCTTAGTCGGAAAGAGAATGAACACTGAAGCTTTCTTT.